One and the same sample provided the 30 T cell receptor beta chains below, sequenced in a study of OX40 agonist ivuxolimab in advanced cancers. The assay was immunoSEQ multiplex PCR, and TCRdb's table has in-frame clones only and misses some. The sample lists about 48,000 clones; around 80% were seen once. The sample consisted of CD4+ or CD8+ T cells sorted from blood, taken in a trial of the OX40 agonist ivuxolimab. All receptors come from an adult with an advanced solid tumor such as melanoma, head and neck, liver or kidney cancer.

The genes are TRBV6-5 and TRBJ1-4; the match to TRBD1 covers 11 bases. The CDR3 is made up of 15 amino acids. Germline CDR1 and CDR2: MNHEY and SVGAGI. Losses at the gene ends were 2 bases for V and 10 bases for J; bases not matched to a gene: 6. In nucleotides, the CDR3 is TGTGCCAGCAGTTACGACCGGGACAGGGGGACAAAACTGTTTTTT. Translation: CASSYDRDRGTKLFF.

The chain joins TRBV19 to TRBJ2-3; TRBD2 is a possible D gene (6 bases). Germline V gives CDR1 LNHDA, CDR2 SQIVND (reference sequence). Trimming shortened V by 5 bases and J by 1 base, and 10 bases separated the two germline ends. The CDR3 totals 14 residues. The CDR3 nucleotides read TGTGCCAGTAGTCTTTCGGGGGGCACAGATACGCAGTATTTT. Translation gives CASSLSGGTDTQYF. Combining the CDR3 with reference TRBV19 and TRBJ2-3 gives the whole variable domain DGGITQSPKYLFRKEGQNVTLSCEQNLNHDAMYWYRQDPGQGLRLIYYSQIVNDFQKGDIAEGYSVSREKKESFPLTVTSAQKNPTAFYLCASSLSGGTDTQYFGPGTRLTVL.

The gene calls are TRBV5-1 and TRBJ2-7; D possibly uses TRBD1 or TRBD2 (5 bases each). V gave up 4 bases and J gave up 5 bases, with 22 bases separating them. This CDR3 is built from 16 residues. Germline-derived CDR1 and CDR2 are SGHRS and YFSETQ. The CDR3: CASSEVLGTRRDEQYF. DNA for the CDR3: TGCGCCAGCAGCGAGGTTTTGGGGACCCGGCGGGACGAGCAGTACTTC. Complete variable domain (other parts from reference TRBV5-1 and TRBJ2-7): KAGVTQTPRYLIKTRGQQVTLSCSPISGHRSVSWYQQTPGQGLQFLFEYFSETQRNKGNFPGRFSGRQFSNSRSEMNVSTLELGDSALYLCASSEVLGTRRDEQYFGPGTRLTVT.

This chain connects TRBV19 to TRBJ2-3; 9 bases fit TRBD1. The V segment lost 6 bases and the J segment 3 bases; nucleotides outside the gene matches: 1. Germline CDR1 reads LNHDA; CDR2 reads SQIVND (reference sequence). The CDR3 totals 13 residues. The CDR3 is CASRDRGTDTQYF. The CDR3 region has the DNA TGTGCCAGTAGGGACAGGGGAACAGATACGCAGTATTTT. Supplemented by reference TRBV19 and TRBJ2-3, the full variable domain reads DGGITQSPKYLFRKEGQNVTLSCEQNLNHDAMYWYRQDPGQGLRLIYYSQIVNDFQKGDIAEGYSVSREKKESFPLTVTSAQKNPTAFYLCASRDRGTDTQYFGPGTRLTVL.

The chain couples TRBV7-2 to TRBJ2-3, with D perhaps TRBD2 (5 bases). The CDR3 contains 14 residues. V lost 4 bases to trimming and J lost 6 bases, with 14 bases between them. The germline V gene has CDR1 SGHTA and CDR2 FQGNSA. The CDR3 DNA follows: TGTGCCAGCAGCTCCCCCCCCGAGCGGGATACGCAGTATTTT. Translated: CASSSPPERDTQYF. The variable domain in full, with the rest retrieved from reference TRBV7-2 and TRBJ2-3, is GAGVSQSPSNKVTEKGKDVELRCDPISGHTALYWYRQSLGQGLEFLIYFQGNSAPDKSGLPSDRFSAERTGGSVSTLTIQRTQQEDSAVYLCASSSPPERDTQYFGPGTRLTVL.

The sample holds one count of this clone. CDR3 amino acids: CASSEDRVGEQFF. CDR3 in DNA: TGTGCCAGCAGTGAAGACAGGGTGGGTGAGCAGTTCTTC. The J gene is TRBJ2-1, the V gene TRBV6-4, with TRBD1 matching 7 bases. This CDR3 contains 13 residues. The V and J ends lost 3 bases and 9 bases, in that order; junction bases with no gene match: 5. CDR1 MRHNA and CDR2 SNTAGT come from the germline V gene.

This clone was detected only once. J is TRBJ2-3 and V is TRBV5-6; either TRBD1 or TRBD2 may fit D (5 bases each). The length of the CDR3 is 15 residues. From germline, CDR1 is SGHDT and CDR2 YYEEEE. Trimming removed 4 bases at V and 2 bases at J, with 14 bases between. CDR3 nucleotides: TGTGCCAGCAGCCCGGCCGGGGCCACCACAGATACGCAGTATTTT. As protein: CASSPAGATTDTQYF. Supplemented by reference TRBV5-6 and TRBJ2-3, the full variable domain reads DAGVTQSPTHLIKTRGQQVTLRCSPKSGHDTVSWYQQALGQGPQFIFQYYEEEERQRGNFPDRFSGHQFPNYSSELNVNALLLGDSALYLCASSPAGATTDTQYFGPGTRLTVL.

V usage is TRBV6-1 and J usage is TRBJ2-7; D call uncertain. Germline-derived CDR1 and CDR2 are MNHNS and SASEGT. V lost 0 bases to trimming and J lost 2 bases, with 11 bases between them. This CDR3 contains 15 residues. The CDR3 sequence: CASSEAALYPYEQYF. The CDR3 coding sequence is TGTGCCAGCAGTGAAGCAGCGCTCTACCCCTACGAGCAGTACTTC.

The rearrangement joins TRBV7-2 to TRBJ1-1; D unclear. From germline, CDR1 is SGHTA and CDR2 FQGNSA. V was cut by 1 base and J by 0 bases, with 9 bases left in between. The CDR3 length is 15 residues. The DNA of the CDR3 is TGTGCCAGCAGCTTAGTAGTCGGATTGAACACTGAAGCTTTCTTT. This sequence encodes CASSLVVGLNTEAFF.

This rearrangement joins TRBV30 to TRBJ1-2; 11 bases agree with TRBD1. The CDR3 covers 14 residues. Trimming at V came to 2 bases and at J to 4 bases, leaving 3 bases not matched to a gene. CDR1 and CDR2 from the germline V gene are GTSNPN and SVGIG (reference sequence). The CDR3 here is CAWSSGTGGYGYTF. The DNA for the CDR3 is TGTGCCTGGAGTTCCGGGACAGGGGGCTATGGCTACACCTTC.

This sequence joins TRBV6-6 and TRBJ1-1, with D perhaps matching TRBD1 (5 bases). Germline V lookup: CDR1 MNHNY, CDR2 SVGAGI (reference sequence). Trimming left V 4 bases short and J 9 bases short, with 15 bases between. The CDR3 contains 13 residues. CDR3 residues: CASSSDSLYKAFF. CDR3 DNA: TGTGCCAGCAGTTCCGACAGCCTCTACAAAGCTTTCTTT.

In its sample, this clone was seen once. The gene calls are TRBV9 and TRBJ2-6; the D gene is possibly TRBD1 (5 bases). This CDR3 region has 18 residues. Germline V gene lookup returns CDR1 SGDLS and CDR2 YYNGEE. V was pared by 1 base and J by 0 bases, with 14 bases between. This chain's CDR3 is CASSVSPQALSGANVLTF. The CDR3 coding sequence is TGTGCCAGCAGCGTATCCCCACAGGCGCTCTCTGGGGCCAACGTCCTGACTTTC.

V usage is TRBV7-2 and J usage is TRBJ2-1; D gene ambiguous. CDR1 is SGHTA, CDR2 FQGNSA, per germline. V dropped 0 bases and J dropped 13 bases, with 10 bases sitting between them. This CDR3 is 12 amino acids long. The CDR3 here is CASSLALPGQFF. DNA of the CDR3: TGTGCCAGCAGCTTAGCCCTTCCCGGTCAGTTCTTC.

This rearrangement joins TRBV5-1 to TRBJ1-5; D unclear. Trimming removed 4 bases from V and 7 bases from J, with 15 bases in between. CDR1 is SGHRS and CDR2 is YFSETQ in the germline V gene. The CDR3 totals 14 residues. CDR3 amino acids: CASSQTLGGQPQHF. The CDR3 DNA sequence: TGCGCCAGCAGCCAAACCTTGGGAGGCCAGCCCCAGCATTTT. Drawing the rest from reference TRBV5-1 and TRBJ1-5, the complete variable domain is KAGVTQTPRYLIKTRGQQVTLSCSPISGHRSVSWYQQTPGQGLQFLFEYFSETQRNKGNFPGRFSGRQFSNSRSEMNVSTLELGDSALYLCASSQTLGGQPQHFGDGTRLSIL.

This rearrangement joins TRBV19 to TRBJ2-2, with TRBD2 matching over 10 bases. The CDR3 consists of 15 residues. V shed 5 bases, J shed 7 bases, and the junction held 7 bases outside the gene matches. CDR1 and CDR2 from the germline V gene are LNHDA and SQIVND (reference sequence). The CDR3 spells CASSEAGGPYGELFF. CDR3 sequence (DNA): TGTGCCAGTAGTGAAGCGGGGGGGCCTTACGGGGAGCTGTTTTTT.

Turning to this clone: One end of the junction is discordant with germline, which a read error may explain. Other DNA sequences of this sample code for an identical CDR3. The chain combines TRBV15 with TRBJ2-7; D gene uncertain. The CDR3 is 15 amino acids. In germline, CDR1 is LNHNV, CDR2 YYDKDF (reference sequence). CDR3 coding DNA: TGTGCCACCAGCAGAGATAGAGGCAAGACCTACGAACAGTACTTC. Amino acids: CATSRDRGKTYEQYF.

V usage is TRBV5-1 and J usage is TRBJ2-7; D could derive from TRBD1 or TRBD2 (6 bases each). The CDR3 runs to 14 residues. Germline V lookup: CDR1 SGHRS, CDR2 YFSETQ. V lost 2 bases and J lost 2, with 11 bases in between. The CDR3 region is CASSFWGDTYEQYF. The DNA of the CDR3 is TGCGCCAGCAGCTTTTGGGGGGACACCTACGAGCAGTACTTC.

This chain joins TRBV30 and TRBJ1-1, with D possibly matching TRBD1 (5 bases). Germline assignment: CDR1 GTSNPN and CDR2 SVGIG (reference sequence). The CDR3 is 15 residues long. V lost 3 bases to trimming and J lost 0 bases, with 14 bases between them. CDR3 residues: CAWRDLRAVNTEAFF. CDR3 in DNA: TGTGCCTGGAGAGACCTCAGGGCAGTGAACACTGAAGCTTTCTTT.

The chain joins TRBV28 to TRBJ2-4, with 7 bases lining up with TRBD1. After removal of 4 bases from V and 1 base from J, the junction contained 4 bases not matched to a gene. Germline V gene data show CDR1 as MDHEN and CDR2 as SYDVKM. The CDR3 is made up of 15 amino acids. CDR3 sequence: CASSSAGGAKNIQYF. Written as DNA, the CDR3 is TGTGCCAGCAGTTCAGCAGGGGGTGCCAAAAACATTCAGTACTTC.

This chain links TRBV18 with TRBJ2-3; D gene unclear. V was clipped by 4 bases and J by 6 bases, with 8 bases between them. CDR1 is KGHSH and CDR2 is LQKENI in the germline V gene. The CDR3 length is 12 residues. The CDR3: CASSQVSDTQYF. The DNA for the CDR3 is TGTGCCAGCTCACAAGTATCGGATACGCAGTATTTT.

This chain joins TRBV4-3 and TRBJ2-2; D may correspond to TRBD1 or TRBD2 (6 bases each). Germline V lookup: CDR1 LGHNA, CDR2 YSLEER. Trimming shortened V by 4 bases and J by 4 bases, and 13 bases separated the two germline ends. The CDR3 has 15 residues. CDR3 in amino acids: CASSLATGATGELFF. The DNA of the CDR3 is TGCGCCAGCAGCCTCGCGACGGGGGCCACCGGGGAGCTGTTTTTT.

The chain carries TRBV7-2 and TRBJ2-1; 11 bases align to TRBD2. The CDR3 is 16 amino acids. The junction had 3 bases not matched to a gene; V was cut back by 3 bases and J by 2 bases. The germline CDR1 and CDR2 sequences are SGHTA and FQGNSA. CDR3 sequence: CASSFSGGATYNEQFF. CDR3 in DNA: TGTGCCAGCAGCTTTAGCGGGGGGGCCACCTACAATGAGCAGTTCTTC.

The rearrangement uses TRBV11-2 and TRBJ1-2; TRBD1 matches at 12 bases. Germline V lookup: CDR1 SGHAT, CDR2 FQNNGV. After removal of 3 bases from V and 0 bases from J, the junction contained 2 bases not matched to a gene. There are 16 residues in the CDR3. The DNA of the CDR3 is TGTGCCAGCAGCTTGGGACAGGGGGCTGCTAACTATGGCTACACCTTC. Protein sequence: CASSLGQGAANYGYTF.

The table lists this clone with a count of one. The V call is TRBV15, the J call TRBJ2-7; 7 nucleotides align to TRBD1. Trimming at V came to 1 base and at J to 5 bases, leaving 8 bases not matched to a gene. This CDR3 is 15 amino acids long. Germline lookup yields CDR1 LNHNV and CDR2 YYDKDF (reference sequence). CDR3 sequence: CATSRGADRDDEQYF. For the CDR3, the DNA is TGTGCCACCAGCAGAGGAGCCGACAGGGATGACGAGCAGTACTTC.

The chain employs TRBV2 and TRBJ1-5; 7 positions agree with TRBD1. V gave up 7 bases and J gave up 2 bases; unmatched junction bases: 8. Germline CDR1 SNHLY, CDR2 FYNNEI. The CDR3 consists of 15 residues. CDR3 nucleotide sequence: TGTGCCAGCACCCAGGGGGACGGTCGCAATCAGCCCCAGCATTTT. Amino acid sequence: CASTQGDGRNQPQHF.

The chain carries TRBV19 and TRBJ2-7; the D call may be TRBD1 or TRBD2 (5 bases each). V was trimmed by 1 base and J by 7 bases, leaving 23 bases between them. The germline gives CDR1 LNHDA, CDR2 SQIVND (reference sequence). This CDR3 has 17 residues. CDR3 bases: TGTGCCAGTAGTATAGGGCCCACGGGGCCCCGAACTGGAGAGCAGTACTTC. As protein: CASSIGPTGPRTGEQYF.

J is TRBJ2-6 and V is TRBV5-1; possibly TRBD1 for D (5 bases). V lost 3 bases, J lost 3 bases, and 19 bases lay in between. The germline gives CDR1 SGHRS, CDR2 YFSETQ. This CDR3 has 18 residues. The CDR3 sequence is CASSSWGRAMNGANVLTF. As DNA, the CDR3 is TGCGCCAGCAGCTCGTGGGGCAGGGCGATGAATGGGGCCAACGTCCTGACTTTC.

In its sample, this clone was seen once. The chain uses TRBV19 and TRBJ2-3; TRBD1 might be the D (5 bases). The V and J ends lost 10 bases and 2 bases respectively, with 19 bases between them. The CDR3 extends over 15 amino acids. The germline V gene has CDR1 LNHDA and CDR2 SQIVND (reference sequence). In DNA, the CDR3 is TGTGCCACTAAACCCACCCAGGGTTTCACAGATACGCAGTATTTT. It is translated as CATKPTQGFTDTQYF.

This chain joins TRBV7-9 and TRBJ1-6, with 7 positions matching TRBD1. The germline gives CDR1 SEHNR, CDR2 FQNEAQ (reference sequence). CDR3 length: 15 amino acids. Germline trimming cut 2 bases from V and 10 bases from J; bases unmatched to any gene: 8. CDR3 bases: TGTGCCAGCAGCTTAAGGAGACAGGGACCCTCACCCCTCCACTTT. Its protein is CASSLRRQGPSPLHF.

CDR3 nucleotides: TGCGCCAGCAGCTTCACGGGCGGCGGGGACCTTGAGCAGTTCTTC. Translated: CASSFTGGGDLEQFF. The V call is TRBV5-1, the J call TRBJ2-1; a possible D gene is TRBD2 (6 bases). V was trimmed by 2 bases and J by 9 bases, leaving 18 bases between them. Germline V gene data show CDR1 as SGHRS and CDR2 as YFSETQ. The CDR3 loop spans 15 amino acids.